These T cell receptor beta chains were read from a single sample in a study of blood T cell repertoires in COVID-19. Generated by immunoSEQ multiplex PCR, the TCRdb table keeps only in-frame clones and is missing some. Of roughly 240,000 clones in the sample, roughly 87% were seen once. The sequenced material came from PBMCs or T cells enriched from blood (not recorded which). The receptors stem from a woman under 40 with acute COVID-19. The CDR3 runs from the conserved cysteine through the conserved F or W. The D gene is left open where the match is weak. Where a row states a size, it is once, few, many or the class of an expanded clone; other rows omit it.

few,TRBJ1-6,TRBV10-3,TRBD1,TGTGCCATCAGTGCGGACAGGGATTCACCCCTCCACTTT,CAISADRDSPLHF
once,TRBJ1-1,TRBV7-6,TRBD1,TGTGCCAGCAGCTTAGTAAGGACAGGGACTGACACTGAAGCTTTCTTT,CASSLVRTGTDTEAFF
-,TRBJ1-6,TRBV7-9,-,TGTGCCAGCGGGAGAGATAATTCACCCCTCCACTTT,CASGRDNSPLHF
-,TRBJ1-1,TRBV29-1,-,TGCAGCGTTGACCCGGGCGGGGAGGGCACTGAAGCTTTCTTT,CSVDPGGEGTEAFF
-,TRBJ2-3,TRBV7-9,TRBD2,TGTGCCAGCAGCTTCCTTCTAGCGGGGGACACAGATACGCAGTATTTT,CASSFLLAGDTDTQYF
-,TRBJ1-2,TRBV12-3/TRBV12-4,-,TGTGCCAGCAGTTCCAGGGTTGGTTATGGCTACACCTTC,CASSSRVGYGYTF
-,TRBJ2-1,TRBV10-2,-,TGCGCCAGCAGTGCCACGGGCGGGGCGCCCCCCTACAATGAGCAGTTCTTC,CASSATGGAPPYNEQFF
-,TRBJ1-2,TRBV12-3/TRBV12-4,-,TGTGCCAGCAGTTCAGGGAACTATGGCTACACCTTC,CASSSGNYGYTF
few,TRBJ1-5,TRBV29-1,-,TGCAGCGTTGGGTGGGCCCCCAATCAGCCCCAGCATTTT,CSVGWAPNQPQHF
-,TRBJ1-1,TRBV5-1,-,TGCGCCAGCGGACGGGGGGCGAGGTCCTCAAACACTGAAGCTTTCTTT,CASGRGARSSNTEAFF
-,TRBJ1-4,TRBV30,-,TGTGCCTGGAACGACAGGCACGGTGAAAAACTGTTTTTT,CAWNDRHGEKLFF
-,TRBJ2-2,TRBV7-2,-,TGTGCCAGCAGCTTAACAGGGTTTTCGTACACCGGGGAGCTGTTTTTT,CASSLTGFSYTGELFF
-,TRBJ1-1,TRBV4-3,-,TGCGCCAGCAGCCAAGCGGCAGGGGTCACTGAAGCTTTCTTT,CASSQAAGVTEAFF
-,TRBJ2-3,TRBV12-3/TRBV12-4,TRBD2,TGTGCCAGCACCCCCGGGGGGGATACGCAGTATTTT,CASTPGGDTQYF
once,TRBJ1-2,TRBV6-5,-,TGTGCCAGCAGTTACTCGGGCATCGCCTATGGCTACACCTTC,CASSYSGIAYGYTF
-,TRBJ1-2,TRBV19,TRBD1,TGTGCCAGTAGTACTAAGGGACAGGTGTCGGGCTACACCTTC,CASSTKGQVSGYTF
-,TRBJ2-5,TRBV10-3,-,TGTGCCATCAGGAGTCAAGAGACCCAGTACTTC,CAIRSQETQYF
few,TRBJ1-3,TRBV18,TRBD1,TGTGCCAGCTCACCTCCCGACAGGGGGGACACCATATATTTT,CASSPPDRGDTIYF
-,TRBJ1-4,TRBV5-5,-,TGTGCCAGCAGCGGGGCGGGTGAGAGGGGAGGTTATGAAAAACTGTTTTTT,CASSGAGERGGYEKLFF
-,TRBJ1-5,TRBV2,-,TGTGCCAGCAAAGGGACTTTCGGGGTGGCTCAGCCCCAGCATTTT,CASKGTFGVAQPQHF
few,TRBJ1-5,TRBV6-1,-,TGTGCCAGCAGTGAGACAGGTAATCAGCCCCAGCATTTT,CASSETGNQPQHF
once,TRBJ1-4,TRBV9,-,TGTGCCAGCAGCGTAGCTACGAGTGAAAAACTGTTTTTT,CASSVATSEKLFF
-,TRBJ1-1,TRBV6-5,-,TGTGCCAGCAGTTACTCTCGGGGTGCGGATGAAGCTTTCTTT,CASSYSRGADEAFF
-,TRBJ1-6,TRBV24-1,-,TGTGCCACCAGAATCAGACAGGCGAGGGATAATTCACCCCTCCACTTT,CATRIRQARDNSPLHF
-,TRBJ1-2,TRBV6-2/TRBV6-3,TRBD1,TGTGCCAGCAACCCGCGGGGACAGGTCGAATTAGTCTACACCTTC,CASNPRGQVELVYTF
-,TRBJ1-1,TRBV7-9,TRBD1,TGTGCCAGCAGCCCCGGACAGGGGGCGCGGGTCACTGAAGCTTTCTTT,CASSPGQGARVTEAFF
-,TRBJ1-1,TRBV12-3/TRBV12-4,-,TGTGCCAGCTGCGCGAACACTGAAGCTTTCTTT,CASCANTEAFF
-,TRBJ2-3,TRBV7-9,TRBD2,TGTGCCAGCAGCTTTCGAGTAAGCGGGGGCGCAGATACGCAGTATTTT,CASSFRVSGGADTQYF
-,TRBJ1-6,TRBV7-2,TRBD1,TGTGCCAGCAGCTTGATAGGGACAGGGGCTTATAATTCACCCCTCCACTTT,CASSLIGTGAYNSPLHF
once,TRBJ1-5,TRBV29-1,TRBD1,TGCAGCGCCGGACAGGGGTCGGAGCCCCAGCATTTT,CSAGQGSEPQHF
-,TRBJ2-1,TRBV24-1,TRBD1,TGTGCCACCAGTGAGGCCGGGACAGGAGACAATGAGCAGTTCTTC,CATSEAGTGDNEQFF
-,TRBJ1-2,TRBV6-5,-,TGTGCCAGCAGTTACTCGGGAGCAGGCGCCTATGGCTACACCTTC,CASSYSGAGAYGYTF
-,TRBJ1-1,TRBV6-1,-,TGTGCCAGCAGTGAACGGGAAGGCTGGAACACTGAAGCTTTCTTT,CASSEREGWNTEAFF
few,TRBJ2-2,TRBV5-4,TRBD1,TGTGCCAGCAGCTTTGAGGCAGGGGGCGTCGGGGAGCTGTTTTTT,CASSFEAGGVGELFF
-,TRBJ1-1,TRBV6-5,-,TGTGCCAGCAGTCGAGGGTACACTGAAGCTTTCTTT,CASSRGYTEAFF
few,TRBJ1-5,TRBV7-9,-,TGTGCCAGCAGCTTAGGTCAGAACAATCAGCCCCAGCATTTT,CASSLGQNNQPQHF
-,TRBJ2-2,TRBV7-8,-,TGTGCCAGCAGCATGCAGAATTTCGCCGGGGAGCTGTTTTTT,CASSMQNFAGELFF
-,TRBJ2-5,TRBV30,TRBD1,TGTGCCTGGAGCACAGGGGAGTTGACCCAGTACTTC,CAWSTGELTQYF
-,TRBJ2-1,TRBV9,-,TGTGCCAGCAGCGTACTTTATTCGGACAATGAGCAGTTCTTC,CASSVLYSDNEQFF
-,TRBJ1-2,TRBV18,TRBD1,TGTGCCAGCTGGGACAGGGGTTATGGCTACACCTTC,CASWDRGYGYTF
few,TRBJ1-1,TRBV29-1,-,TGCACCGGAGTGGAGGGGACCACTGAAGCTTTCTTT,CTGVEGTTEAFF
-,TRBJ1-5,TRBV7-2,-,TGTGCCAGCAGCTTCGGACAGATGAATAGCAATCAGCCCCAGCATTTT,CASSFGQMNSNQPQHF
-,TRBJ1-5,TRBV6-6,TRBD1,TGTGCCAGCAGTCCGACCAGACAGGGATACCATAGCAATCAGCCCCAGCATTTT,CASSPTRQGYHSNQPQHF
once,TRBJ1-3,TRBV10-3,-,TGTGCCACTACAGGGAGAACCGGAAACACCATATATTTT,CATTGRTGNTIYF
-,TRBJ1-5,TRBV2,TRBD1,TGTGCCAGCAGTCGGGACAGGGAGGGTCAGCCCCAGCATTTT,CASSRDREGQPQHF
-,TRBJ2-1,TRBV9,TRBD2,TGTGCCAGCAGCGACCTCCTACTAGCGGGGGCCTACAATGAGCAGTTCTTC,CASSDLLLAGAYNEQFF
-,TRBJ2-7,TRBV13,-,TGTGCCAGTTCCGGGGGACGGGGGGCCACCTACGAGCAGTACTTC,CASSGGRGATYEQYF
-,TRBJ1-2,TRBV11-2,-,TGTGCCAGCAGCTTAGATCCCGGGGATGGCTACACCTTC,CASSLDPGDGYTF
-,TRBJ1-6,TRBV5-1,TRBD1,TGCGCCAGCAGCGTGGGACAGACAAGCTCCTATAATTCACCCCTCCACTTT,CASSVGQTSSYNSPLHF
-,TRBJ1-2,TRBV28,-,TGTGCCAGCAGTACAGGAGACTATGGCTACACCTTC,CASSTGDYGYTF
-,TRBJ1-4,TRBV7-9,TRBD1,TGTGCCAGCAGCCCTACAGGGGTGACTAATGAAAAACTGTTTTTT,CASSPTGVTNEKLFF
-,TRBJ1-2,TRBV6-6,TRBD1,TGTGCCAGCACTGTAGCCGGGACAGGGGTAGATGGCTACACCTTC,CASTVAGTGVDGYTF
few,TRBJ2-1,TRBV2,-,TGTGCCAGCAGAGGACTGAACTCCTACAATGAGCAGTTCTTC,CASRGLNSYNEQFF
-,TRBJ1-1,TRBV10-1,-,TGCGCCACCCGGGGAGGATGGAACACTGAAGCTTTCTTT,CATRGGWNTEAFF